This entry is about one T cell receptor (beta chain). This specimen comes from a study of control samples from healthy donors and cancer patients. The method was immunoSEQ multiplex PCR; TCRdb's version includes in-frame clones alone and lacks a portion of them. The sample carries around 28,000 clones, about nine tenths recorded once. Germline CDR1 SGHTA, CDR2 FQGNSA. The ends lost 5 bases at V and 1 base at J; junction bases unmatched: 0. The CDR3 spans 13 residues. The source of this sequence is a man in his fifties with lung cancer. The specimen was PBMCs. The rearrangement joins TRBV7-2 to TRBJ1-1; TRBD1 matches 8 bases. In nucleotides, the CDR3 is TGTGCCAGCAGCGGACAGGGGAACACTGAAGCTTTCTTT. Translation gives CASSGQGNTEAFF.